Listed below are T cell receptor beta chains from one sample, sequenced in a study of CD8 T cells in ankylosing spondylitis. Via MiXCR, TCRdb re-called the 5' RACE reads, giving one row per CDR3 protein. The repertoire includes 250,000 or so distinct CDR3 sequences, 20% to 30% of them detected once, and 0.61% sits in the top ten. The source material was blood, either unsorted or a sorted T cell fraction (not recorded which). Source of these receptors: a male donor with ankylosing spondylitis or in good health (not recorded which). CDR3s include the opening cysteine and the closing phenylalanine or tryptophan. D genes are given only for firm matches. Expanded clones get a size class; other rows say once, few or many, or leave the size out.

D	V	J	size	CDR3	DNA
.	TRBV29-1	TRBJ2-3	.	CSVVSGRDTDTQYF	TGCAGCGTTGTTAGCGGAAGAGACACAGATACGCAGTATTTT
.	TRBV20-1	TRBJ2-5	many	CSASTSTQGGYQETQYF	TGCAGTGCTAGCACAAGCACCCAGGGGGGGTACCAAGAGACCCAGTACTTC
.	TRBV12-3/TRBV12-4	TRBJ2-1	few	CASSLSGDTYNEQFF	TGTGCCAGCAGTTTATCTGGGGACACCTACAATGAGCAGTTCTTC
TRBD1	TRBV6-1	TRBJ1-4	.	CASSEAGTGNEKLFF	TGTGCCAGCAGTGAAGCTGGGACAGGGAACGAAAAACTGTTTTTT
TRBD1	TRBV20-1	TRBJ2-3	many	CSAPPGQGGYTQYF	TGCAGTGCTCCACCGGGACAGGGGGGGTATACGCAGTATTTT
TRBD2	TRBV7-2	TRBJ2-1	few	CASSYTSGSSYNEQFF	TGTGCCAGCAGCTATACTAGCGGAAGCTCCTACAATGAGCAGTTCTTC
TRBD1	TRBV29-1	TRBJ2-5	many	CSVEWETGGQYF	TGCAGCGTTGAATGGGAGACAGGGGGCCAGTACTTC
.	TRBV20-1	TRBJ2-3	few	CSASHPGDTQYF	TGCAGTGCTAGCCATCCGGGAGATACGCAGTATTTT
.	TRBV20-1	TRBJ1-2	.	CSAGRLANYGYTF	TGCAGTGCCGGACGGTTAGCTAACTATGGCTACACCTTC
TRBD1	TRBV20-1	TRBJ1-1	many	CSARGGTGGTEAFF	TGCAGTGCTAGAGGAGGGACAGGGGGCACTGAAGCTTTCTTT
.	TRBV24-1	TRBJ2-3	.	CATSDPGGAADTQYF	TGTGCCACCAGTGATCCTGGGGGGGCTGCAGATACGCAGTATTTT
TRBD1	TRBV15	TRBJ2-1	many	CATSRVGDSGFNEQFF	TGTGCCACCAGCAGAGTAGGGGACAGTGGCTTCAATGAGCAGTTCTTC
.	TRBV20-1	TRBJ2-5	many	CSARDPQYRGTQYF	TGCAGTGCTAGAGATCCCCAGTATCGGGGGACCCAGTACTTC
TRBD1	TRBV5-1	TRBJ1-1	many	CASQGTGEAFF	TGCGCCAGCCAGGGGACAGGTGAAGCTTTCTTT
.	TRBV6-1	TRBJ2-5	few	CAGGRGPQETQYF	TGTGCCGGCGGCAGGGGCCCTCAAGAGACCCAGTACTTC